The following is a TCR beta chain sequence with its context. This CDR3 region has 16 residues. CDR1 LNHDA and CDR2 SQIVND come from the germline V gene (reference sequence). V was pared by 4 bases and J by 5 bases, with 19 bases between. As handled by the study authors: Amplified reference gene primers provided the basis for estimating nucleated cell counts. Clones were sequenced by immunoSEQ multiplex PCR, and TCRdb holds only the in-frame ones, with some missing. The D gene and trimming were derived from the DNA, and the V and J assignments and clone size from that table. The sample includes 80,000 to 100,000 clones, roughly 86% of them seen just once. This sample was taken from a study of blood T cell repertoires in COVID-19. Study-wide background: From T cells, B-cell-depleted T cells, or PBMCs came the material, which was cDNA or gDNA.

Sample: peripheral blood. The genes are TRBV19 and TRBJ2-3, with TRBD2 as a possible D gene (5 bases). This sequence originates from a human donor in a cohort sampled during active COVID-19. This CDR3 is CASSTRHLAREDTQYF. CDR3 DNA: TGTGCCAGTAGTACCCGCCATCTAGCCCGGGAAGATACGCAGTATTTT. Full variable domain (remainder filled in from reference TRBV19 and TRBJ2-3): DGGITQSPKYLFRKEGQNVTLSCEQNLNHDAMYWYRQDPGQGLRLIYYSQIVNDFQKGDIAEGYSVSREKKESFPLTVTSAQKNPTAFYLCASSTRHLAREDTQYFGPGTRLTVL.